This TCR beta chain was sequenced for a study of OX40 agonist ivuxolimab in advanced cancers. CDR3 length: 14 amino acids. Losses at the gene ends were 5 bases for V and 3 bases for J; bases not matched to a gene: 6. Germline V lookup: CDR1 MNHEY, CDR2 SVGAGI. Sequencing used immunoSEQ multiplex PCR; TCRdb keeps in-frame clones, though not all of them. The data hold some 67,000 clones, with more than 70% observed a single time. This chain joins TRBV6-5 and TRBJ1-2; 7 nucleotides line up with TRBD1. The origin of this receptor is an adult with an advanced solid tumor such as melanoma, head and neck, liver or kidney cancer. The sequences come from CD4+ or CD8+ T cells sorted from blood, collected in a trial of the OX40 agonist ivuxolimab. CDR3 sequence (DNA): TGTGCCAGCAGTCGGGACAGATACTACTATGGCTACACCTTC. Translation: CASSRDRYYYGYTF.